This TCR beta chain originates from a study of blood T cell repertoires in COVID-19 (dated by TCRdb to between 2020 and 2021). Background for the entire study: Samples from collaborators originated in the United States, Italy and Spain and spanned both the acute and convalescent phases of COVID-19. The material from the prospective study consisted of cDNA or gDNA derived from T cells, B-cell-depleted T cells, or PBMCs. Subjects who had been exposed to COVID-19, were actively infected with it, or had recovered from it provided the deeply sampled blood TCRbeta repertoires that made up the dataset. The repertoires were released in a freely available public database intended as a resource for research on the immune response to SARS-CoV-2. The samples were drawn from two sources: the first 160 participants of the ongoing ImmuneRACE study, and approximately 1,300 subjects contributed by 6 global collaborators. A de-identified subject ID, COVID-19 status, age in years and sex were almost always included in the sample metadata. Where available, HLA class I and class II types were taken from metadata supplied by the sample provider and were not determined by assay-based typing. Overall results and qualifications from the work: The quantity of clinical and demographic metadata differed by source and by participant and was supplied without curation.

Regarding this clone: The antigen it binds to is not known. Per-base quality was not reported, and no clone a single base away is much larger than it.

The CDR3 covers 12 residues, taking in both the cysteine and the phenylalanine. CDR3 DNA only is kept here, 36 bases in frame from base 1. The germline V gene encodes CDR1 ENHRY and CDR2 SYGVKD. V is shortened by 10 bases, J by 0 bases, and the region joining them spans 7 bases. The collaborating institutions used their own protocols to collect whole blood in K2EDTA tubes. Collaborator samples were shipped for TCRbeta analysis as frozen whole blood, isolated PBMCs, or DNA extracted from either sample type. TCRbeta CDR3 regions were amplified from genomic DNA using the immunoSEQ Assay, a bias-controlled multiplex PCR. Processing in the source paper ran as follows. The number of nucleated cells in each sample was estimated from the amplification of reference gene primers within the assay. To quantify the absolute abundance of each unique TCRbeta CDR3 rearrangement, sequence reads were collapsed and filtered. Productive Simpson clonality was computed per sample as the square root of Simpson's diversity index over productive rearrangements. This immuneACCESS table, as held by TCRdb, lists in-frame sequences with V and J called but not all clones. Of the missing ones, under half trace to an unresolved V gene in checked studies; the others have no known cause. V, J and clone size were drawn from that table, and D and trimming were deduced from the DNA. The table for this sample lists around 81,000 clones; less than 85% of them were counted only once. The ten most abundant clones make up about 12% of the sample.

Rearrangement joined TRBV10-3 to TRBJ1-3; possibly the D gene is TRBD1, per 5 matching bases. The sequence derives from a human donor in a cohort sampled during active COVID-19. The sample was peripheral blood. CDR3 protein: CATTVSGNTIYF. Read as DNA, the sequence is TGTGCCACGACAGTCTCTGGAAACACCATATATTTT.